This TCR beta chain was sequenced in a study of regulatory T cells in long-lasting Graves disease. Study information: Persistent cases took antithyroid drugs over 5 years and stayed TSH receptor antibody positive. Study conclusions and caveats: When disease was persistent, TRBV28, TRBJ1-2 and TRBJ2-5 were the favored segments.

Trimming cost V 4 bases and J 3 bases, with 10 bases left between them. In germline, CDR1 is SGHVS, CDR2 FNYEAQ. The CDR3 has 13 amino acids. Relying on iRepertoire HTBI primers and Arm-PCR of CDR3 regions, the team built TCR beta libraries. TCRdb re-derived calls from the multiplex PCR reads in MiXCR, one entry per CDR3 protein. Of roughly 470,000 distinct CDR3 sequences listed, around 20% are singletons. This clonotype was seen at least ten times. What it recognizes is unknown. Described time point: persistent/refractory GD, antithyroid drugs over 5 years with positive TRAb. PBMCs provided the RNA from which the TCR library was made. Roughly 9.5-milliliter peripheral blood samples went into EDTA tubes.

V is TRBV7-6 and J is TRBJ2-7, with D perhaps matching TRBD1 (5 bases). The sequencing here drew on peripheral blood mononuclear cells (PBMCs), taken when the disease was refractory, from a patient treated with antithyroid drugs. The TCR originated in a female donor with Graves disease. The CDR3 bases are TGTGCCAGCAGCTCATACAGGAGCTACGAGCAGTACTTC. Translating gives CASSSYRSYEQYF.